This T cell receptor (beta chain) was sequenced during a study of CXCR3-negative and CXCR3-positive naive CD8 T cells. Those CD8+ T cells considered naive were CD45RO-CCR7+CD27+CD95-. Each TRB cDNA library was prepared by 5' RACE (with UMI labels). For each CDR3 protein, TCRdb gives one entry from its re-call of the 5' RACE reads, without DNA. Found here are some 45,000 distinct CDR3 sequences; the top ten clones hold 1.6%. This sequence was found in a human donor in good health. Some clones in this sample may be carry-over from other donors' samples. The sequencing input was naive CXCR3- CD8+ T cells from blood. Subset reported: CD45RO-CCR7+CD27+CD95- naive CD8+ T cells lacking CXCR3 (TNR3-).

CDR3 residues: CASSSSTGGAWDEQYF. This chain links TRBV5-1 with TRBJ2-7; TCRdb outputs TRBD1, but without DNA this stays unchecked. The CDR3 is 16 residues long. Looked up from germline, CDR1 is SGHRS and CDR2 is YFSETQ. Filled out from reference TRBV5-1 and TRBJ2-7, the complete variable domain reads KAGVTQTPRYLIKTRGQQVTLSCSPISGHRSVSWYQQTPGQGLQFLFEYFSETQRNKGNFPGRFSGRQFSNSRSEMNVSTLELGDSALYLCASSSSTGGAWDEQYFGPGTRLTVT.